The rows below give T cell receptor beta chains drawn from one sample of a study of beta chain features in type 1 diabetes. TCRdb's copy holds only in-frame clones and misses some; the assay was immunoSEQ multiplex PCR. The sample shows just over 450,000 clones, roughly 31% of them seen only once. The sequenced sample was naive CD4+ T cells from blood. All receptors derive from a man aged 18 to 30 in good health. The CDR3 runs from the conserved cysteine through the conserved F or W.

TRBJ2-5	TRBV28	CASSRPTGGQETQYF
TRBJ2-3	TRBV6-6	CATTSGRGIDTQYF
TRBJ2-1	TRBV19	CASSSPGYNEQFF
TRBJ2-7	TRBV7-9	CASSPGRGTGTYEQYF
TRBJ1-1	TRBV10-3	CAIRSKNTEAFF
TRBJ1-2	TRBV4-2	CASSQGDYGYTF
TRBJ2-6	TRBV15	CATRETGGSGANVLTF
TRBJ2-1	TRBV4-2	CASSHPSGQRGYNEQFF
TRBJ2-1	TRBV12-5	CASGLGTSGNEQFF
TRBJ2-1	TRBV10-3	CAISGTAARSYNEQFF
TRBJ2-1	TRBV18	CASSPPNRNAYNEQFF
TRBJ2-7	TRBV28	CASSLLGIREQYF
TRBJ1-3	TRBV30	CAWRLRTSGNTIYF
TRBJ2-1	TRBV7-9	CASSLGGLASVNEQFF
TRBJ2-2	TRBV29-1	CSVVRARGELFF
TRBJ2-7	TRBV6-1	CASSGVPSYEQYF
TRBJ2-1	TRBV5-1	CASSLDAGTYNEQFF
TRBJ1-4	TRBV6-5	CASSSTVTNEKLFF
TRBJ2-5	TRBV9	CASSRAGVGETQYF
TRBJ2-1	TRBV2	CASSVRGTRDSYNEQFF
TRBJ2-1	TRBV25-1	CASSEYPSGNNEQFF
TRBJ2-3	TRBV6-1	CASKLDLGDTQYF
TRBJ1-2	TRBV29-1	CSVATASDYGYTF
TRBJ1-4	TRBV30	CAWSVYAGAQLFF
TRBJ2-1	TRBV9	CASSVVSDSYNEQFF
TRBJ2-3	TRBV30	CAWGPSTDTQYF
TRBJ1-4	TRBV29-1	CSVEGTDNEKLFF
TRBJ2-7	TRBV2	CASSGDTHEQYF
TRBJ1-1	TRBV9	CASSVGGTANTEAFF
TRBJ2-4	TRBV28	CASSPGLTYLKNIQYF